These 28 T cell receptor beta chains were all obtained from the same sample, sequenced in a study of human T cells and chemical hapten exposure (dated by TCRdb to about 2021). According to the study, the label for this sample's time point signals: pre-sensitization, week 0. Read against the paper, the sample's treatment or condition label means: therapeutic diphenylcyclopropenone sensitization with weekly scalp DPC. Libraries were prepared through RACE. The sequencer was a NextSeq 500. Through fastp at Q25 and MiXCR, TCRdb rebuilt clones from the public reads, retaining in-frame beta chains. Rows are unified per CDR3 protein, each entry keeping the most common DNA and genes. This sample comprises tens of thousands of distinct CDR3 sequences, about 9% of them detected only once. The ten most abundant clones make up around 15% of the sample. The starting material was whole blood, obtained in connection with sensitization to the hapten diphenylcyclopropenone (DPC). Every receptor here comes from a woman in her thirties or forties with alopecia areata. Some clones in this sample may be carry-over from other donors' samples.

This clonotype was seen many times. The V gene is TRBV20-1, the J gene TRBJ2-7, with D tentatively TRBD1 (8 bases). CDR1 is DFQATT and CDR2 is SNEGSKA in the germline V gene (reference sequence). Trimming stripped 5 bases from V and 5 bases from J, with 25 bases between. The CDR3 has 16 residues. CDR3 loop: CSARGAGQGVMNEQYF. Written as DNA, the CDR3 is TGCAGTGCTCGGGGGGCAGGACAGGGAGTCATGAACGAGCAGTACTTC.

This clonotype was observed at least ten times. The chain uses TRBV6-1 and TRBJ2-7; tentatively, D is TRBD1 (5 bases). CDR3 length equals 17 residues. In germline, CDR1 is MNHNS, CDR2 SASEGT. Between the trimmed V and J ends, which lost 2 bases and 3 bases, there was a span of 20 bases. The CDR3 DNA is TGTGCCAGCAGTGAATTTGCAGACAGATTGGTCGGCTACGAGCAGTACTTC. It encodes CASSEFADRLVGYEQYF.

This clonotype has ten or more counts. The chain couples TRBV23-1 to TRBJ2-3; 8 bases agree with TRBD1. TRBV23-1 is labeled an ORF, and its function is uncertain. There are 16 residues in the CDR3. The V gene end was trimmed by 3 bases and the J gene end by 6 bases; junction bases not matched to a gene: 11. CDR3 in DNA: TGCGCCAGCAGTCACTTCGACAGGGGCGCACGGGATACGCAGTATTTT. As protein: CASSHFDRGARDTQYF.

This clonotype was counted at least ten times. V usage is TRBV4-3 and J usage is TRBJ1-1; the D gene is possibly TRBD1 (5 bases). V was trimmed by 1 base and J by 5 bases, leaving 8 bases between them. The CDR3 is 13 residues long. Germline V gives CDR1 LGHNA, CDR2 YSLEER. The CDR3 is CASSQGTWTEAFF. CDR3 in DNA: TGCGCCAGCAGCCAAGGGACATGGACTGAAGCTTTCTTT.

In its sample, this clonotype was seen many times. V gene TRBV25-1 combines with J gene TRBJ2-3; D call uncertain. The CDR3 is 17 residues long. Germline V gene lookup returns CDR1 MGHDK and CDR2 SYGVNS. V was trimmed by 1 base and J by 9 bases, leaving 23 bases between them. This chain's CDR3 is CASSELITGRNALTQYF. The CDR3 region has the DNA TGTGCCAGCAGTGAATTAATAACGGGCAGGAATGCGCTGACGCAGTATTTT. Combining the CDR3 with reference TRBV25-1 and TRBJ2-3 gives the whole variable domain EADIYQTPRYLVIGTGKKITLECSQTMGHDKMYWYQQDPGMELHLIHYSYGVNSTEKGDLSSESTVSRIRTEHFPLTLESARPSHTSQYLCASSELITGRNALTQYFGPGTRLTVL.

The chain employs TRBV18 and TRBJ2-7, with a tentative D call TRBD1 (5 bases). Trimming pared 6 bases from V and 3 bases from J, leaving 15 bases between. CDR3 length: 14 amino acids. Germline lookup yields CDR1 KGHSH and CDR2 LQKENI. CDR3 protein: CASSQANRNYEQYF. The CDR3 DNA sequence: TGTGCCAGCTCGCAGGCGAACAGGAACTACGAGCAGTACTTC.

The chain recombines TRBV13 with TRBJ2-3; D is perhaps TRBD1 (6 bases). There are 16 residues in the CDR3. The germline V and J ends were trimmed by 0 bases and 7 bases, with 17 bases remaining between them. Germline V lookup: CDR1 PRHDT, CDR2 FYEKMQ (reference sequence). The DNA of the CDR3 is TGTGCCAGCAGCTTAGGAGGGGCAGGGGCGTCAAATACGCAGTATTTT. Translation gives CASSLGGAGASNTQYF. The whole variable domain, remainder taken from reference TRBV13 and TRBJ2-3, is AAGVIQSPRHLIKEKRETATLKCYPIPRHDTVYWYQQGPGQDPQFLISFYEKMQSDKGSIPDRFSAQQFSDYHSELNMSSLELGDSALYFCASSLGGAGASNTQYFGPGTRLTVL.

Many counts were recorded for this clonotype. The rearrangement links TRBV6-1 to TRBJ2-2; the match to TRBD1 covers 8 bases. CDR3 length equals 15 residues. The J segment lost 7 bases and the V segment lost 5 bases, leaving 9 bases of the junction unmatched. The germline V gene encodes CDR1 MNHNS and CDR2 SASEGT. As DNA, the CDR3 is TGTGCCAGCAGTAGGGGACAGGAAATAGTCGGGGAGCTGTTTTTT. Residues: CASSRGQEIVGELFF.

In the case of this clonotype: Possible read error: a much larger clone is one base away. The rearrangement links TRBV5-1 to TRBJ2-2; no definite D call. This CDR3 spans 15 amino acids. The V and J ends lost 5 bases and 4 bases respectively, with 15 bases between them. CDR1 and CDR2 (germline): SGHRS, YFSETQ. The CDR3 bases are TGCGCCAGCAGTAAAGGGTCAACGAGCACCGGGGAGCTGTTTTTT. It translates to CASSKGSTSTGELFF.

The V and J genes are TRBV7-2 and TRBJ2-7; D perhaps matches TRBD1 (5 bases). Germline CDR1 reads SGHTA; CDR2 reads FQGNSA. This CDR3 is 14 amino acids long. The germline V and J ends were trimmed by 4 bases and 2 bases, with 12 bases remaining between them. The CDR3 region is CASSSQPGPYEQYF. DNA of the CDR3: TGTGCCAGCAGCTCCCAACCAGGGCCCTACGAGCAGTACTTC. Full variable domain (rest looked up from reference TRBV7-2 and TRBJ2-7): GAGVSQSPSNKVTEKGKDVELRCDPISGHTALYWYRQSLGQGLEFLIYFQGNSAPDKSGLPSDRFSAERTGGSVSTLTIQRTQQEDSAVYLCASSSQPGPYEQYFGPGTRLTVT.

This clonotype showed up many times. This chain uses TRBV2 with TRBJ1-2; 9 nucleotides match TRBD1. The CDR3 length is 12 residues. CDR1 and CDR2 (germline): SNHLY, FYNNEI. J was trimmed by 8 bases and V by 11 bases; bases with no gene match: 9. The CDR3 DNA is TGTGCCCGCCGGGACAGGGTAGGCGGCTACACCTTC. Translation: CARRDRVGGYTF.

This clonotype showed up many times. The chain has TRBV2 and TRBJ1-1, with a possible D match to TRBD1 (5 bases). The CDR3 has 13 residues. V was trimmed by 7 bases and J by 4 bases, leaving 13 bases between them. The germline CDR1 and CDR2 sequences are SNHLY and FYNNEI. The CDR3 DNA follows: TGTGCCAGCACATGGGGGGGGAGCACTGAAGCTTTCTTT. As protein: CASTWGGSTEAFF. The variable domain in full, with the rest retrieved from reference TRBV2 and TRBJ1-1, is EPEVTQTPSHQVTQMGQEVILRCVPISNHLYFYWYRQILGQKVEFLVSFYNNEISEKSEIFDDQFSVERPDGSNFTLKIRSTKLEDSAMYFCASTWGGSTEAFFGQGTRLTVV.

There are many counts of this clonotype. The chain uses TRBV20-1 and TRBJ1-6; D is possibly TRBD1 (6 bases). The V gene's germline CDR1 is DFQATT and CDR2 SNEGSKA (reference sequence). Trimming left V 6 bases short and J 5 bases short, with 14 bases between. This CDR3 contains 14 residues. CDR3 DNA sequence: TGCAGTGCAAGTACAGGGATAGATAATTCACCCCTCCACTTT. This codes for CSASTGIDNSPLHF.

In this sample, this clonotype turned up many times. This chain links TRBV25-1 with TRBJ1-1; D is uncertain. V was cut by 3 bases and J by 2 bases, with 10 bases left in between. Germline CDR1 is MGHDK and CDR2 is SYGVNS. This CDR3 contains 14 residues. The CDR3 sequence: CASSERTVNTEAFF. DNA of the CDR3: TGTGCCAGCAGTGAGAGGACGGTCAACACTGAAGCTTTCTTT.

This clonotype was recorded at least ten times. The rearrangement joins TRBV5-1 to TRBJ1-6; a possible D gene is TRBD1 (6 bases). The CDR3 contains 15 residues. Between the trimmed V and J ends, which lost 3 bases and 7 bases, there was a span of 14 bases. Germline-derived CDR1 and CDR2 are SGHRS and YFSETQ. The CDR3 sequence: CASSSAGTTNSPLHF. CDR3 in DNA: TGCGCCAGCAGCTCAGCCGGGACAACAAATTCACCCCTCCACTTT.

There are many counts of this clonotype. The chain carries TRBV6-6 and TRBJ2-7; D possibly corresponds to TRBD2 (5 bases). CDR3 length: 15 residues. Germline V gene sequence: CDR1 MNHNY, CDR2 SVGAGI (reference sequence). The V end lost 5 bases, the J end lost 2 bases, and 16 bases lay between the germline ends. The CDR3: CASSPGGEQTYEQYF. The CDR3 DNA follows: TGTGCCAGCAGTCCGGGTGGGGAGCAGACCTACGAGCAGTACTTC.

This clonotype was seen many times. This chain joins TRBV11-2 and TRBJ1-2; perhaps TRBD1 as D (6 bases). The V end was cut by 2 bases, the J end by 8 bases, with 15 bases between. Per the germline V gene, CDR1 is SGHAT and CDR2 is FQNNGV. The CDR3 runs 14 residues. CDR3 DNA sequence: TGTGCCAGCAGCTTAATGTCCCCCCAGGGGGGCTACACCTTC. Protein: CASSLMSPQGGYTF.

This clonotype was picked up many times. This chain uses TRBV20-1 with TRBJ2-7, with 12 bases lining up with TRBD2. This CDR3 spans 13 amino acids. Germline V CDR1 and CDR2: DFQATT, SNEGSKA (reference sequence). DNA for the CDR3: TGCAGAACTAGCGGGGGGTTAGGGTACGAGCAGTACTTC. It codes for CRTSGGLGYEQYF.

Relative to its sample, this clonotype is medium-sized (0.01 to 0.1%). This rearrangement joins TRBV3-1 to TRBJ2-3; D gene uncertain. Germline CDR1 reads LGHDT; CDR2 reads YNNKEL (reference sequence). The CDR3 consists of 13 residues. V lost 1 base to trimming and J lost 4 bases, with 6 bases between them. As DNA, the CDR3 is TGTGCCAGCAGCCAAGGGGCGGCAGATACGCAGTATTTT. It encodes CASSQGAADTQYF.

There are many counts of this clonotype. The chain employs TRBV3-1 and TRBJ2-7; D remains ambiguous. V was clipped by 0 bases and J by 4 bases, with 7 bases between them. CDR3 size: 13 residues. Germline-derived CDR1 and CDR2 are LGHDT and YNNKEL (reference sequence). The CDR3 loop reads CASSQDLAYEQYF. The CDR3 coding sequence is TGTGCCAGCAGCCAAGATTTAGCTTACGAGCAGTACTTC.

In this sample, this clonotype turned up many times. Relative to the germline gene, one junction end is altered; a read error may explain this. The chain has TRBV18 and TRBJ1-1; a possible D gene is TRBD1 (6 bases). Germline V gene sequence: CDR1 KGHSH, CDR2 LQKENI. The CDR3 length is 15 residues. CDR3 bases: TGTGCCAGCTCACCTACCACGCTTGGACAGAGTAGGCTTTGGTTT. As protein: CASSPTTLGQSRLWF.

This clonotype was seen a few times. The chain employs TRBV19 and TRBJ2-2, with 11 bases matching TRBD2. CDR3 length: 14 amino acids. Germline trimming cut 3 bases from V and 9 bases from J; bases unmatched to any gene: 3. CDR1 is LNHDA, CDR2 SQIVND, per germline (reference sequence). CDR3 sequence: CASSISGGARELFF. CDR3 nucleotides: TGTGCCAGTAGTATTAGCGGGGGGGCCCGGGAGCTGTTTTTT.

The chain is built from TRBV4-1 and TRBJ1-2; D gene ambiguous. The V end lost 4 bases, the J end lost 2 bases, and 11 bases lay between the germline ends. From germline, CDR1 is MGHRA and CDR2 YSYEKL. The CDR3 loop spans 14 amino acids. The CDR3 DNA is TGCGCCAGCAGCCCCACCGGGCAGAACTATGGCTACACCTTC. It codes for CASSPTGQNYGYTF.

This clonotype was seen only a few times. This chain uses TRBV6-2 or TRBV6-3 with TRBJ1-5; D is ambiguous. V was trimmed by 7 bases and J by 1 base, leaving 11 bases between them. CDR3 length: 14 residues. Germline V gene lookup returns CDR1 MNHEY and CDR2 SVGEGT. The CDR3 DNA reads as TGTGCCAGCACGTACAGTGGAAGCAATCAGCCCCAGCATTTT. As protein: CASTYSGSNQPQHF.

At least ten counts were recorded for this clonotype. This sequence joins TRBV9 and TRBJ1-5; the D is unclear. V was pared by 7 bases and J by 10 bases, with 6 bases between. The CDR3 runs to 9 residues. The germline V gene has CDR1 SGDLS and CDR2 YYNGEE. CDR3 sequence: CASYLPQHF. The CDR3 DNA sequence: TGTGCCAGCTACTTACCCCAGCATTTT.

Many counts were recorded for this clonotype. The chain joins TRBV29-1 to TRBJ1-2; D unclear. CDR1 SQVTM and CDR2 ANQGSEA come from the germline V gene. V lost 4 bases and J 6 bases, leaving 9 bases between the germline ends. This CDR3 spans 11 amino acids. CDR3 sequence reads: CSVVSVDGYTF. CDR3 sequence (DNA): TGCAGCGTTGTATCAGTGGATGGCTACACCTTC. The full variable domain, with the rest looked up from reference TRBV29-1 and TRBJ1-2, is SAVISQKPSRDICQRGTSLTIQCQVDSQVTMMFWYRQQPGQSLTLIATANQGSEATYESGFVIDKFPISRPNLTFSTLTVSNMSPEDSSIYLCSVVSVDGYTFGSGTRLTVV.

The sample holds many counts of this clonotype. J is TRBJ2-3 and V is TRBV7-9, with 13 nucleotides matching TRBD2. Germline CDR1 and CDR2: SEHNR and FQNEAQ (reference sequence). This CDR3 region has 17 residues. J lost 4 bases, V lost 4 bases, and 8 bases had no gene match. CDR3 coding DNA: TGTGCCAGCAGCTCCAAAAGACTAGCGGGGGGCCCAGATACGCAGTATTTT. This gives the protein CASSSKRLAGGPDTQYF.

This clonotype was seen ten or more times. V gene TRBV5-6 combines with J gene TRBJ1-1, with D hard to call. This CDR3 has 13 residues. Per germline, CDR1 SGHDT and CDR2 YYEEEE. Deletions cut 3 bases from V and 4 bases from J, with 10 bases between. Written as DNA, the CDR3 is TGTGCCAGCAGCTCGGTCGGACGCACTGAAGCTTTCTTT. The encoded protein is CASSSVGRTEAFF.